A single sample is the source of the 26 T cell receptor beta chains below, sequenced in a study of Ad26.COV2.S vaccination and SARS-CoV-2 variants. The data were produced by immunoSEQ multiplex PCR, yet TCRdb's version contains in-frame clones alone and is incomplete. The table shows under 550,000 clones, with 85% to 90% occurring only once. Treatment specified: roughly 18 received Ad26.COV2.S at low or high dose, single or two shots; about 5 received placebo; per-sample allocation not given. Samples were taken on day 63 after the first vaccine or placebo injection. The sequences come from peripheral blood, collected in a trial of Ad26.COV2.S vaccine versus placebo. The receptors stem from a person between 18 and 65 years old who received the Ad26.COV2.S COVID-19 vaccine or a placebo.

The chain has TRBV19 and TRBJ1-2, with TRBD1 identical over 7 bases. The germline gives CDR1 LNHDA, CDR2 SQIVND (reference sequence). The CDR3 extends over 14 amino acids. The trim removed 7 bases at V and 8 bases at J, leaving 13 bases unmatched. CDR3 loop: CASTRTGSGQGYTF. Here the CDR3 DNA reads TGTGCCAGTACCCGGACAGGCTCGGGGCAAGGCTACACCTTC.

CDR3 DNA sequence: TGTGCCAGCAGTCTAGGGAGGGACTATGGCTACACCTTC. It is translated as CASSLGRDYGYTF. This rearrangement joins TRBV6-5 to TRBJ1-2; no clear D gene. V dropped 5 bases and J dropped 3 bases, with 10 bases sitting between them. Germline V gene data show CDR1 as MNHEY and CDR2 as SVGAGI. CDR3 length: 13 amino acids.

The V and J genes are TRBV7-2 and TRBJ2-7; D gene uncertain. This CDR3 has 14 residues. With 1 base removed from V and 2 bases from J, the gap between germline ends came to 9 bases. Germline CDR1 reads SGHTA; CDR2 reads FQGNSA. CDR3 sequence: CASSLDPAAYEQYF. In nucleotides, the CDR3 is TGTGCCAGCAGCTTAGACCCCGCCGCCTACGAGCAGTACTTC. Full variable domain (missing parts from reference TRBV7-2 and TRBJ2-7): GAGVSQSPSNKVTEKGKDVELRCDPISGHTALYWYRQSLGQGLEFLIYFQGNSAPDKSGLPSDRFSAERTGGSVSTLTIQRTQQEDSAVYLCASSLDPAAYEQYFGPGTRLTVT.

The chain employs TRBV28 and TRBJ1-2, with 9 bases aligning to TRBD1. The CDR3 runs to 15 residues. Trimming at V came to 6 bases and at J to 2 bases, leaving 7 bases not matched to a gene. Germline CDR1 is MDHEN and CDR2 is SYDVKM. In nucleotides, the CDR3 is TGTGCCAGCAGATCCGGGACAGGGACCAACTATGGCTACACCTTC. Its protein product is CASRSGTGTNYGYTF.

V gene TRBV11-2 combines with J gene TRBJ1-1; D gene uncertain. CDR1 SGHAT and CDR2 FQNNGV come from the germline V gene. The CDR3 length is 13 residues. V lost 4 bases and J lost 4, with 10 bases in between. CDR3 DNA: TGTGCCAGCAGCTCCACCCGGGCCACTGAAGCTTTCTTT. Translating gives CASSSTRATEAFF.

A word on this clone: In the same sample, other DNA sequences code for this CDR3. This chain connects TRBV3-1 (or the pseudogene TRBV3-2) to TRBJ2-4, with D possibly TRBD2 on 6 matching bases. The ends were cut back, 2 bases at V and 6 bases at J, with 11 bases in the middle. The CDR3 covers 14 residues. Germline V CDR1 and CDR2: LGHDT, YNNKEL (reference sequence). As DNA, the CDR3 is TGTGCCAGCAGCCAAAGCATGGGGGGAAACATTCAGTACTTC. This encodes CASSQSMGGNIQYF.

In this sample, this clone turned up a few times. V usage is TRBV6-1 and J usage is TRBJ1-4; 12 bases map to TRBD1. Germline V lookup: CDR1 MNHNS, CDR2 SASEGT. This CDR3 has 16 residues. Trimming removed 0 bases from V and 7 bases from J; junction bases left unmatched: 3. The CDR3 nucleotides read TGTGCCAGCAGTGAAGCGCCGGGACAGGGGGCTGAAAAACTGTTTTTT. Encoded protein: CASSEAPGQGAEKLFF.

This rearrangement joins TRBV5-6 to TRBJ2-2, with D unresolved. Trimming stripped 1 base from V and 2 bases from J, with 3 bases between. Germline values: CDR1 SGHDT, CDR2 YYEEEE. CDR3 size: 13 residues. CDR3 protein: CASSLINTGELFF. The CDR3 DNA sequence: TGTGCCAGCAGCTTGATTAACACCGGGGAGCTGTTTTTT.

This chain uses TRBV6-5 with TRBJ1-2; D not certain. This CDR3 is built from 13 residues. The V gene lost 7 bases and the J gene lost 2 bases, with 11 bases spanning the gap. Germline V gene sequence: CDR1 MNHEY, CDR2 SVGAGI. CDR3 sequence reads: CASTQDGNYGYTF. In DNA, the CDR3 is TGTGCCAGCACCCAAGACGGGAACTATGGCTACACCTTC.

This chain links TRBV28 with TRBJ1-2; no reliable D call. Germline values: CDR1 MDHEN, CDR2 SYDVKM. V shed 3 bases and J shed 8 bases, with 25 bases lying between them. The CDR3 covers 17 residues. The CDR3 sequence: CASSLSYFGTGRRGYTF. The CDR3 region has the DNA TGTGCCAGCAGTTTGAGCTACTTTGGCACCGGCCGGCGGGGCTACACCTTC.

The J gene is TRBJ1-2, the V gene TRBV6-5, with D possibly being TRBD1 (5 bases). The V gene lost 2 bases and the J gene lost 4 bases, with 11 bases spanning the gap. The CDR3 length is 14 residues. Germline CDR1 MNHEY, CDR2 SVGAGI. Here the CDR3 DNA reads TGTGCCAGCAGTTACCAGGGCCGCGGCTATGGCTACACCTTC. This encodes CASSYQGRGYGYTF.

This clone came up once. The chain combines TRBV7-2 with TRBJ2-5; tentative D call: TRBD2 (7 bases). The CDR3 extends over 16 amino acids. In germline, CDR1 is SGHTA, CDR2 FQGNSA. The V end was cut by 0 bases, the J end by 1 base, with 12 bases between. The CDR3 DNA sequence: TGTGCCAGCAGCTTAGCCGGGGGCGGGGGCCAAGAGACCCAGTACTTC. Translated: CASSLAGGGGQETQYF.

V gene TRBV7-2 combines with J gene TRBJ2-3; 9 bases are a match to TRBD2. Germline V lookup: CDR1 SGHTA, CDR2 FQGNSA. CDR3 size: 14 residues. V dropped 5 bases and J dropped 4; count of bases not matched to a gene: 4. The DNA of the CDR3 is TGTGCCAGCAGCCAAGGACTAGCGCCAGATACGCAGTATTTT. Protein sequence: CASSQGLAPDTQYF.

This clone came up once. This chain uses TRBV28 with TRBJ1-6; D is unresolved. Germline V lookup: CDR1 MDHEN, CDR2 SYDVKM. CDR3 size: 14 residues. V dropped 5 bases and J dropped 9 bases, with 14 bases sitting between them. CDR3 sequence reads: CASSLPVYPSPLHF. In nucleotides, the CDR3 is TGTGCCAGCAGTCTCCCAGTCTACCCTTCACCCCTCCACTTT.

The gene calls are TRBV10-3 and TRBJ2-7; the D call may be TRBD1 or TRBD2 (7 bases each). Germline lookup yields CDR1 ENHRY and CDR2 SYGVKD. The CDR3 runs to 14 residues. Deletions cut 6 bases from V and 2 bases from J, with 14 bases between. CDR3 region: CAISLTGTTYEQYF. CDR3 coding DNA: TGTGCCATCAGCCTGACAGGGACTACCTACGAGCAGTACTTC.

V is TRBV29-1 and J is TRBJ1-1, with D uncertain. The length of the CDR3 is 13 residues. V was cut by 7 bases and J by 0 bases, with 12 bases left in between. Germline-derived CDR1 and CDR2 are SQVTM and ANQGSEA. The CDR3 region has the DNA TGCAGCGGAGTACAGACAATGAACACTGAAGCTTTCTTT. The encoded protein is CSGVQTMNTEAFF.

The chain carries TRBV29-1 and TRBJ2-7; 7 positions match TRBD1. Germline CDR1 and CDR2: SQVTM and ANQGSEA. The CDR3 has 12 amino acids. With V trimmed by 7 bases and J by 3 bases, 6 bases remained unmatched. The CDR3 is CSGADRYYEQYF. Written as DNA, the CDR3 is TGCAGCGGAGCGGACAGGTACTACGAGCAGTACTTC.

The V and J genes are TRBV3-1 (or the pseudogene TRBV3-2) and TRBJ2-7, with TRBD2 as a possible D gene (6 bases). The germline CDR1 and CDR2 sequences are LGHDT and YNNKEL (reference sequence). V was cut by 3 bases and J by 0 bases, with 15 bases left in between. The CDR3 is made up of 16 amino acids. This CDR3 is CASSHVGGYSSYEQYF. CDR3 bases: TGTGCCAGCAGCCATGTCGGGGGATACTCCTCCTACGAGCAGTACTTC.

This clone was detected once. The genes are TRBV5-3 and TRBJ1-6; a weak D match, TRBD1 (6 bases). TRBV5-3 is an ORF, with its function uncertain. CDR3 length equals 18 residues. Trimming stripped 4 bases from V and 4 bases from J, with 21 bases between. CDR3 DNA: TGTGCCAGAAGCCTACCTGTGGGGGGGGGCGCTTATAATTCACCCCTCCACTTT. Its protein is CARSLPVGGGAYNSPLHF.

The rearrangement links TRBV3-1 (or the pseudogene TRBV3-2) to TRBJ1-5; D is uncertain. The V end was cut by 4 bases, the J end by 5 bases, with 15 bases between. Germline-derived CDR1 and CDR2 are LGHDT and YNNKEL (reference sequence). This CDR3 has 15 amino acids. CDR3 region: CASSLHRPGDQPQHF. In DNA, the CDR3 is TGTGCCAGCAGCCTACATCGCCCTGGGGATCAGCCCCAGCATTTT.

In this sample, this clone turned up a few times. The gene calls are TRBV30 and TRBJ1-2, with 8 bases aligning to TRBD1. Losses at the gene ends were 3 bases for V and 7 bases for J; bases not matched to a gene: 7. The CDR3 length is 13 residues. The germline CDR1 and CDR2 sequences are GTSNPN and SVGIG (reference sequence). CDR3 loop: CAWSRQGQVGYTF. The CDR3 DNA reads TGTGCCTGGAGCCGACAGGGGCAGGTTGGCTACACCTTC.

This clone showed up just once. The chain uses TRBV15 and TRBJ2-6; 8 bases agree with TRBD1. Unmatched junction bases numbered 0, after V lost 2 bases and J lost 0 bases. The germline V gene encodes CDR1 LNHNV and CDR2 YYDKDF (reference sequence). The CDR3 consists of 16 residues. The CDR3 DNA reads TGTGCCACCAGCAGAACAGGGGGCTCTGGGGCCAACGTCCTGACTTTC. Its translation is CATSRTGGSGANVLTF. The entire variable domain, with the rest obtained from reference TRBV15 and TRBJ2-6, is as follows: DAMVIQNPRYQVTQFGKPVTLSCSQTLNHNVMYWYQQKSSQAPKLLFHYYDKDFNNEADTPDNFQSRRPNTSFCFLDIRSPGLGDTAMYLCATSRTGGSGANVLTFGAGSRLTVL.

The chain has TRBV11-2 and TRBJ2-3; 10 positions agree with TRBD2. The junction had 6 bases not matched to a gene; V was cut back by 5 bases and J by 1 base. From germline, CDR1 is SGHAT and CDR2 FQNNGV. The CDR3 runs to 16 residues. CDR3 residues: CASSALLAGGTDTQYF. The CDR3 DNA reads TGTGCCAGCAGCGCCCTTCTAGCGGGGGGCACAGATACGCAGTATTTT.

This clone was detected only once. This chain joins TRBV2 and TRBJ2-1, with TRBD2 matching 9 bases. The CDR3 has 13 residues. The ends lost 11 bases at V and 6 bases at J; junction bases unmatched: 8. Germline loops: CDR1 SNHLY, CDR2 FYNNEI. The CDR3 sequence is CAANSGGGNEQFF. The CDR3 region has the DNA TGTGCCGCAAATAGCGGGGGAGGCAATGAGCAGTTCTTC.

The chain joins TRBV28 to TRBJ1-1; possible D gene TRBD1, 5 bases. The CDR3 is 12 amino acids. CDR1 is MDHEN, CDR2 SYDVKM, per germline. Trimming took off 3 bases at V and 6 bases at J, with 8 bases between the two ends. The CDR3 DNA sequence: TGTGCCAGCAGTTTTGGGGCCGCTGAAGCTTTCTTT. Translation: CASSFGAAEAFF.

In this sample, this clone turned up a few times. This chain links TRBV10-3 with TRBJ1-5; D uncertain. This CDR3 region has 12 residues. V dropped 3 bases and J dropped 5 bases, with 5 bases sitting between them. The germline V gene has CDR1 ENHRY and CDR2 SYGVKD. The CDR3, as DNA: TGTGCCATCAGTGATCCTGATCAGCCCCAGCATTTT. Translating it yields CAISDPDQPQHF.